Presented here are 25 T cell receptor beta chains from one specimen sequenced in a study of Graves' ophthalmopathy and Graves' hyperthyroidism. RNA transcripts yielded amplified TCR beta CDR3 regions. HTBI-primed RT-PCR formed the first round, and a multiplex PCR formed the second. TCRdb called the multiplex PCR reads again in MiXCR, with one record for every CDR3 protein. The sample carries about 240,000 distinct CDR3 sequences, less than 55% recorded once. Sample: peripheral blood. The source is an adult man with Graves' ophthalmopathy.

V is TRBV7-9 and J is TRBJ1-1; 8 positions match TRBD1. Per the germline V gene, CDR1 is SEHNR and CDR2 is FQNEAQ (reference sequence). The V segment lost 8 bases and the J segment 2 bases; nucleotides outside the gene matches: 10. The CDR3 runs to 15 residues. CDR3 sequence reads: CASSRLQGENTEAFF. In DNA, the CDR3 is TGTGCCAGCTCACGCTTACAGGGGGAAAACACTGAAGCTTTCTTT.

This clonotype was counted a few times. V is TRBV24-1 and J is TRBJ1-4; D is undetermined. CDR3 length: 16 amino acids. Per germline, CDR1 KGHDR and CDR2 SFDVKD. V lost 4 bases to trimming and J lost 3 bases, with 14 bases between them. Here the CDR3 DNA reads TGTGCCACCAGTGACCCTACGACTGAACCTAATGAAAAACTGTTTTTT. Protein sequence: CATSDPTTEPNEKLFF.

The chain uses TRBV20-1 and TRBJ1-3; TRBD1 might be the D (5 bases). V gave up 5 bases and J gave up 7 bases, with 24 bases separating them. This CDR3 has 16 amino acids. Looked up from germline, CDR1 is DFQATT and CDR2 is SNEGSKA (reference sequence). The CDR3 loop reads CSARSGAGGPENTIYF. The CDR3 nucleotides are TGCAGTGCTCGGTCCGGGGCTGGTGGCCCTGAGAACACCATATATTTT.

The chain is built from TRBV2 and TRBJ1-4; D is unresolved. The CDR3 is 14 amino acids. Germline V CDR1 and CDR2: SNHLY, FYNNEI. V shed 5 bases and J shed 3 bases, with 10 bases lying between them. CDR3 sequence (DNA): TGTGCCAGCAGTTTCTCTCCTGCTAATGAAAAACTGTTTTTT. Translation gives CASSFSPANEKLFF.

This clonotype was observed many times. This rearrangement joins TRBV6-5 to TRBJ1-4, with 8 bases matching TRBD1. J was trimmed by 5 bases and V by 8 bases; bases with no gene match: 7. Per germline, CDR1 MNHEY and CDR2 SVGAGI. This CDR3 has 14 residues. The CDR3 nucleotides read TGTGCCAGCCGGAGCTCAGGGGGCAATGAAAAACTGTTTTTT. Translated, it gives CASRSSGGNEKLFF.

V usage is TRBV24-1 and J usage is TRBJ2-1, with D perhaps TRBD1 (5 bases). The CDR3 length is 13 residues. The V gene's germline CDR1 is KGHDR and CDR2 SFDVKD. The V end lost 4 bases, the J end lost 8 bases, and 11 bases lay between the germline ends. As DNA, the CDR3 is TGTGCCACCAGTGAATCGGCCAGGGATGAGCAGTTCTTC. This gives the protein CATSESARDEQFF.

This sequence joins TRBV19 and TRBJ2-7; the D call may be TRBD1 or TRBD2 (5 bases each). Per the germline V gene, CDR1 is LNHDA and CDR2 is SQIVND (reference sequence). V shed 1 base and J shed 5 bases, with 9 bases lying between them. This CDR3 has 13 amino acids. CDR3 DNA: TGTGCCAGTAGTATAGGGGGGACGGACGAGCAGTACTTC. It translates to CASSIGGTDEQYF. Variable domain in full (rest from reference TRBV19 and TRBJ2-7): DGGITQSPKYLFRKEGQNVTLSCEQNLNHDAMYWYRQDPGQGLRLIYYSQIVNDFQKGDIAEGYSVSREKKESFPLTVTSAQKNPTAFYLCASSIGGTDEQYFGPGTRLTVT.

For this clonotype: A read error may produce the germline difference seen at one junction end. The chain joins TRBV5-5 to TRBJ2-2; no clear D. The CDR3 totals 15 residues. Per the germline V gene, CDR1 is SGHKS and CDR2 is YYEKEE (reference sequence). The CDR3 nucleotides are TGCACCAGCAGCTTGGATGGGGAGAACACCGGGGAGCTGTTTTTT. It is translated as CTSSLDGENTGELFF.

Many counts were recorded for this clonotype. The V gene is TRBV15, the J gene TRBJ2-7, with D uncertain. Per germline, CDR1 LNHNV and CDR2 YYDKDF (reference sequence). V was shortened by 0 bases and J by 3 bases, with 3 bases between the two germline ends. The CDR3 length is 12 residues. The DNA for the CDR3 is TGTGCCACCAGCAGAGACTTCTACGAGCAGTACTTC. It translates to CATSRDFYEQYF.

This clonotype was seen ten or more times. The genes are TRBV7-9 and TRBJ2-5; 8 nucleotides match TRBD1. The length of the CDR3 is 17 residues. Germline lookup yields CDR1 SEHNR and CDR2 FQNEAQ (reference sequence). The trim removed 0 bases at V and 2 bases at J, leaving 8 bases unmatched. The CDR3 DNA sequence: TGTGCCAGCAGCTTAGCGAGGACAGGGAAGATGCAAGAGACCCAGTACTTC. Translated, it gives CASSLARTGKMQETQYF.

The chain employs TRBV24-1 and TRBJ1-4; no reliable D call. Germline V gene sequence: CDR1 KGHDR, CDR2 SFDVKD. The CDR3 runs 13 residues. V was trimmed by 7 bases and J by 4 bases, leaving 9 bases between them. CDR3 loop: CATSRAHNEKLFF. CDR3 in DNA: TGTGCCACCAGCCGGGCCCATAATGAAAAACTGTTTTTT.

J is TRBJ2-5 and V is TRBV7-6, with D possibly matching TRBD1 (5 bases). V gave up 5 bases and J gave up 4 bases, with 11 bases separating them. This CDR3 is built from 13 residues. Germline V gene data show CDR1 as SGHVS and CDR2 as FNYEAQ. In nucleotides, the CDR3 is TGTGCCAGCAGCCCAGGGCGTCGAGAGACCCAGTACTTC. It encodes CASSPGRRETQYF.

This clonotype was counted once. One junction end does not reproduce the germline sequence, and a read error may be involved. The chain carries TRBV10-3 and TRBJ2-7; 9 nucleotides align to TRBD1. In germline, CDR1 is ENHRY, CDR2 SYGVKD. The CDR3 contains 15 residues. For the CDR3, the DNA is TGTGCCAGCAGTACGGGGACAGGGCCCGTCTACGAGCAGTACTTC. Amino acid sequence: CASSTGTGPVYEQYF.

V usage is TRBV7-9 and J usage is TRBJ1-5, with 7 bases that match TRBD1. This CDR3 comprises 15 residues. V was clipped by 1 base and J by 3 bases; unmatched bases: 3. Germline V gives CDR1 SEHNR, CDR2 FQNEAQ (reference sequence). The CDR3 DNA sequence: TGTGCCAGCAGCTTAGGGGACAGTATCAATCAGCCCCAGCATTTT. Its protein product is CASSLGDSINQPQHF. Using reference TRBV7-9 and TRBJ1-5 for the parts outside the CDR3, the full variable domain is DTGVSQNPRHKITKRGQNVTFRCDPISEHNRLYWYRQTLGQGPEFLTYFQNEAQLEKSRLLSDRFSAERPKGSFSTLEIQRTEQGDSAMYLCASSLGDSINQPQHFGDGTRLSIL.

The CDR3 here is CASSIQSGNTIYF. For the CDR3, the DNA is TGTGCCAGTAGTATACAGTCTGGAAACACCATATATTTT. V usage is TRBV19 and J usage is TRBJ1-3, with unresolved D. The V and J ends lost 2 bases and 1 base respectively, with 3 bases between them. The germline V gene has CDR1 LNHDA and CDR2 SQIVND (reference sequence). CDR3 length: 13 residues.

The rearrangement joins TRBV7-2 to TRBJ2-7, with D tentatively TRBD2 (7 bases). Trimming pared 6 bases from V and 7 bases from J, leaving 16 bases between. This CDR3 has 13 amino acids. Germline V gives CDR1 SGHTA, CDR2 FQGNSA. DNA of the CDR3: TGTGCCAGCAGGACTGCGGGGGCGGGTGAGCAGTACTTC. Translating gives CASRTAGAGEQYF.

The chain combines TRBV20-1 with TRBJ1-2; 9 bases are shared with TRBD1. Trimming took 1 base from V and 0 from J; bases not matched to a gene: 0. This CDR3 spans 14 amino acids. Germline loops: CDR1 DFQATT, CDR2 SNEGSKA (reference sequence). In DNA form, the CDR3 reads TGCAGTGCTAGAGGGACAGGGGCTAACTATGGCTACACCTTC. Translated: CSARGTGANYGYTF.

Here the CDR3 DNA reads TGTGCCAGCAGTGATTACAGGGAGGTTGGCTACACCTTC. Residues: CASSDYREVGYTF. The chain combines TRBV25-1 with TRBJ1-2; TRBD1 is a possible D gene (6 bases). This CDR3 comprises 13 residues. Trimming removed 3 bases at V and 7 bases at J, with 12 bases between. CDR1 is MGHDK, CDR2 SYGVNS, per germline.

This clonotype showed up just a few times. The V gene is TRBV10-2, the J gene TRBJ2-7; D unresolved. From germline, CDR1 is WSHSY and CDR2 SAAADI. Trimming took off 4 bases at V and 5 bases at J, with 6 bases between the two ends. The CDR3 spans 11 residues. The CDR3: CASSAGNEQYF. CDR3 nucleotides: TGCGCCAGCAGTGCTGGGAACGAGCAGTACTTC.

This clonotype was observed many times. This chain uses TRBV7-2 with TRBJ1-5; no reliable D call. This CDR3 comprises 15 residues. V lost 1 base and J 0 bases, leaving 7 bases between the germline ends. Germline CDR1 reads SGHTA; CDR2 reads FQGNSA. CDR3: CASSLDGDSNQPQHF. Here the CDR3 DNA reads TGTGCCAGCAGCTTAGATGGAGATAGCAATCAGCCCCAGCATTTT.

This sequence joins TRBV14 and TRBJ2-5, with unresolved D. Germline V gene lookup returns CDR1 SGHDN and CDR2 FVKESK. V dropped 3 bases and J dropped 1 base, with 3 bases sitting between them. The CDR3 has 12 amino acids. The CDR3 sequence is CASSHTQETQYF. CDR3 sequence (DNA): TGTGCCAGCAGCCACACCCAAGAGACCCAGTACTTC.

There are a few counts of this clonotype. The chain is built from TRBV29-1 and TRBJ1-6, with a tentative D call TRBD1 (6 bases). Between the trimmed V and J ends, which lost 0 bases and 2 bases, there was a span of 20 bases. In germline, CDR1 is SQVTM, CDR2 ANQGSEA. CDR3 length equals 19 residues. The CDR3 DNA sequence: TGCAGCGTTGAAGAGTGGGGCAGGGGTGTTAAGGCCTATAATTCACCCCTCCACTTT. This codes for CSVEEWGRGVKAYNSPLHF.

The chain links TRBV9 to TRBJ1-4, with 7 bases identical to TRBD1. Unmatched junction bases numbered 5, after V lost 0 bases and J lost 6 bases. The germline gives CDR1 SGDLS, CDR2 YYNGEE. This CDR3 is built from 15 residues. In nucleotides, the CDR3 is TGTGCCAGCAGCGTAGACGGCAGGGGGGATGAAAAACTGTTTTTT. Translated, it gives CASSVDGRGDEKLFF.

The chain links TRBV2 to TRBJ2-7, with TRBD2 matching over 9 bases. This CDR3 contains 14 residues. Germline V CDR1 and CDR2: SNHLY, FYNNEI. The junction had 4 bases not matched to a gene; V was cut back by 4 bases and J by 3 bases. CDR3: CASSVPAGGYEQYF. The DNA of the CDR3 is TGTGCCAGCAGTGTGCCAGCGGGAGGCTACGAGCAGTACTTC.

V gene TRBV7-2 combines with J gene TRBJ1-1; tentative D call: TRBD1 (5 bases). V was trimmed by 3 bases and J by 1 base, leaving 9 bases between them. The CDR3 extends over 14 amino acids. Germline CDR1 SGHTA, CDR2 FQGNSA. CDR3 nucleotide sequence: TGTGCCAGCAGCTTGGGAGGGACGAACACTGAAGCTTTCTTT. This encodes CASSLGGTNTEAFF.